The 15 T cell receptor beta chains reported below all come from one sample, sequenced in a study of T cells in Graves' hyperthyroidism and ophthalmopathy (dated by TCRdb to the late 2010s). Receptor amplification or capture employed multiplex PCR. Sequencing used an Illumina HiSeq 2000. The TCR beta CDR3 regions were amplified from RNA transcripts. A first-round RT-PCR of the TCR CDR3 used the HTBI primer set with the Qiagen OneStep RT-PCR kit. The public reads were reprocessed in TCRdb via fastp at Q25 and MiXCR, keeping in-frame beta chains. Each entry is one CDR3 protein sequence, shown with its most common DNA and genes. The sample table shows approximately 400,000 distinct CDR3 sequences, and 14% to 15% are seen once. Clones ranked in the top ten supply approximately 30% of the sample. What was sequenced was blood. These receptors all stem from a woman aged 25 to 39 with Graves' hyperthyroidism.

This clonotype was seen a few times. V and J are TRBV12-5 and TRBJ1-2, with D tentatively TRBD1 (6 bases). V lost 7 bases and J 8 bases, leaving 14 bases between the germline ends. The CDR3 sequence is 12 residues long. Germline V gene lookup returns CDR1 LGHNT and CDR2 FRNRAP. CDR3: CASARGPGGYTF. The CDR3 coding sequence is TGTGCTAGTGCACGGGGGCCGGGCGGCTACACCTTC.

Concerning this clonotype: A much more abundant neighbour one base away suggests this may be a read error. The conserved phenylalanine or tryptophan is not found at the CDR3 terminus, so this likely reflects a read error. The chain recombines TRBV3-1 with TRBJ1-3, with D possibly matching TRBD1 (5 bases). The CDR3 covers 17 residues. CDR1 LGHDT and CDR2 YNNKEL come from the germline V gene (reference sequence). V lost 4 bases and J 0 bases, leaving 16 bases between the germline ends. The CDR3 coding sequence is TGTGCCAGCAGCCCCCGAGAGGGGCGAATCTCTGGAAACACCATATATTCT. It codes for CASSPREGRISGNTIYS.

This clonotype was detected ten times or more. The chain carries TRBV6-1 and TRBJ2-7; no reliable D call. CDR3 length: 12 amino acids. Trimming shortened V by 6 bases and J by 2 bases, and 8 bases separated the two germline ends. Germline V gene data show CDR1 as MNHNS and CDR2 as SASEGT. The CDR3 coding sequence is TGTGCCAGCAGGGGCCACCCCTACGAGCAGTACTTC. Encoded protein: CASRGHPYEQYF.

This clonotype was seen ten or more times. The CDR3 nucleotides read TGCAGCGTGCCGGGACAGGGGGGACAGCCCCAGCATTTT. Its protein is CSVPGQGGQPQHF. This sequence joins TRBV29-1 and TRBJ1-5; 11 bases agree with TRBD1. Losses at the gene ends were 6 bases for V and 7 bases for J; bases not matched to a gene: 5. Germline CDR1 and CDR2: SQVTM and ANQGSEA. The CDR3 has 13 residues.

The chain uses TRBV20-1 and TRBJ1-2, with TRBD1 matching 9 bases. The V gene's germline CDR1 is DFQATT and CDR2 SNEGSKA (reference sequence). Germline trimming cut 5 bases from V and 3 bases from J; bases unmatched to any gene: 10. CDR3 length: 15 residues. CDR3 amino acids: CSALQGAGVDYGYTF. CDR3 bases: TGCAGTGCTTTACAGGGGGCTGGGGTTGACTATGGCTACACCTTC.

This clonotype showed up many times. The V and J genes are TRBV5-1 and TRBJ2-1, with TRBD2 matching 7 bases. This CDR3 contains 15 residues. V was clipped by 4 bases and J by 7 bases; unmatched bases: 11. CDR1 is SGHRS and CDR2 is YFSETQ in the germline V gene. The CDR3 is CASSSPSGVQNEQFF. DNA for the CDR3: TGCGCCAGCAGCAGCCCTAGCGGAGTACAAAATGAGCAGTTCTTC.

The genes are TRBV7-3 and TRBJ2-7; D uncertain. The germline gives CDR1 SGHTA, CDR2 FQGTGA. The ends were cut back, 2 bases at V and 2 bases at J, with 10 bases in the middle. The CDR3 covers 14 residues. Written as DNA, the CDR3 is TGTGCCAGCAGCTTAGCGGCAGAGGCCTACGAGCAGTACTTC. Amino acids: CASSLAAEAYEQYF.

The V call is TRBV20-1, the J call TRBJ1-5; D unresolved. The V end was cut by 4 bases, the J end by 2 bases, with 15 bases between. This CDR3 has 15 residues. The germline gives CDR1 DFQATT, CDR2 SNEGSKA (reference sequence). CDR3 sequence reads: CSATVGLSGNQPQHF. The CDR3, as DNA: TGCAGTGCTACCGTAGGGCTGTCGGGCAATCAGCCCCAGCATTTT.

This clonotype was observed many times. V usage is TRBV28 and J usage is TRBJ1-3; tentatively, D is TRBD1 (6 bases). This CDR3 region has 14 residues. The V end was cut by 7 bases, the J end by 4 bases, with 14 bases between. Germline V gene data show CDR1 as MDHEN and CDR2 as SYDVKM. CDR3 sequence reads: CASNRGGHGNTIYF. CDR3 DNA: TGTGCCAGCAATCGGGGGGGCCACGGAAACACCATATATTTT.

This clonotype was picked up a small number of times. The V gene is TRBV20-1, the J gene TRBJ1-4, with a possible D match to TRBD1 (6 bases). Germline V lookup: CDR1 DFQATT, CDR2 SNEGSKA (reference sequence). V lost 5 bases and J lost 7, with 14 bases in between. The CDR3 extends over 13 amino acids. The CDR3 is CSARPGAVEKLFF. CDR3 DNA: TGCAGTGCTCGGCCGGGGGCGGTTGAAAAACTGTTTTTT.

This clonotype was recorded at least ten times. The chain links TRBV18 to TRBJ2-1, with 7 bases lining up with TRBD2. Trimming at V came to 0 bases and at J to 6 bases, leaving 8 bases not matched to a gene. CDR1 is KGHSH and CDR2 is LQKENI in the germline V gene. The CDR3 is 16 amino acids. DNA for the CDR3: TGTGCCAGCTCACCACCGTCGGCTAGCGGACCCAATGAGCAGTTCTTC. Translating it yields CASSPPSASGPNEQFF.

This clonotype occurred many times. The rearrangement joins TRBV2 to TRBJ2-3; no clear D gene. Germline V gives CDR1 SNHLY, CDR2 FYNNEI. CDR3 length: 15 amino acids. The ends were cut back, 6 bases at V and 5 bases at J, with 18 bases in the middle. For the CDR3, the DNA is TGTGCCAGCAGATGGACGACCACCTTGAGAGATACGCAGTATTTT. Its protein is CASRWTTTLRDTQYF.

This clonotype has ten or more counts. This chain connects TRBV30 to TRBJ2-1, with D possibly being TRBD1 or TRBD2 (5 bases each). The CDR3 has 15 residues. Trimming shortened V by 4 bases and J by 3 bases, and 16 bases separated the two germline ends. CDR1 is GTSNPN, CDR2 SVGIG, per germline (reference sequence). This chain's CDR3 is CAWKRRQGNYNEQFF. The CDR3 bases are TGTGCCTGGAAAAGGAGGCAGGGTAACTACAATGAGCAGTTCTTC.

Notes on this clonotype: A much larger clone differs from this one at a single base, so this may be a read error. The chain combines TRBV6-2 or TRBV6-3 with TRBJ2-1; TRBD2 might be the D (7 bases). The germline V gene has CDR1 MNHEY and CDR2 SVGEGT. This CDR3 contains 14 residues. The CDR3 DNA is TGTGCCACCAGTTACACCGGGGGGCACAATGAGCAGTTCTTC. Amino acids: CATSYTGGHNEQFF.

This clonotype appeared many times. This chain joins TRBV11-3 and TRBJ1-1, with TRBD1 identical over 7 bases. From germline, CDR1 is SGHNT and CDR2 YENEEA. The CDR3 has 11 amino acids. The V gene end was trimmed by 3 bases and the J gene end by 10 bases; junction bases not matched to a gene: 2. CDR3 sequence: CASSLDRRAFF. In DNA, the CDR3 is TGTGCCAGCAGCTTGGACAGGAGAGCTTTCTTT.